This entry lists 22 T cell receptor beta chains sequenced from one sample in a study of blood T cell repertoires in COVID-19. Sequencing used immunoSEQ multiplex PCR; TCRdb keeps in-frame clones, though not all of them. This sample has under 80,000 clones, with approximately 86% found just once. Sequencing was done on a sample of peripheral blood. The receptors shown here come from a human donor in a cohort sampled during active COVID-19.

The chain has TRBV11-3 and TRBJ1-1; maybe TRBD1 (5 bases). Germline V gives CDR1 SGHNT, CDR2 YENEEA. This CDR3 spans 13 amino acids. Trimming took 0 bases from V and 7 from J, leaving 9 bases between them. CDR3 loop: CASSLEGGSEAFF. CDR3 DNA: TGTGCCAGCAGCTTAGAGGGGGGAAGTGAAGCTTTCTTT.

CDR3: CASKPRDSGNQPQHF. The CDR3 nucleotides read TGTGCCAGTAAACCCCGGGACAGCGGGAATCAGCCCCAGCATTTT. This sequence joins TRBV19 and TRBJ1-5; TRBD1 agrees at 7 bases. The CDR3 is 15 residues long. Germline V gene lookup returns CDR1 LNHDA and CDR2 SQIVND (reference sequence). J gave up 4 bases and V 7 bases, and 10 bases lay outside the gene matches.

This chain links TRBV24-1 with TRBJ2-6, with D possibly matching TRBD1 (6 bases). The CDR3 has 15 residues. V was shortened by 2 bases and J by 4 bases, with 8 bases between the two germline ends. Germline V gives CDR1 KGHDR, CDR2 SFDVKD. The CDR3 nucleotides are TGTGCCACCAGTGATTACAGGGACGGGGCCAACGTCCTGACTTTC. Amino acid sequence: CATSDYRDGANVLTF.

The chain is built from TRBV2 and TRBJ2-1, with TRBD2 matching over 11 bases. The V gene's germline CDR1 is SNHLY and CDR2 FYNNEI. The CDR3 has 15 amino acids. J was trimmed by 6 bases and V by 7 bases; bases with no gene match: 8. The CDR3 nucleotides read TGTGCCAGCATTCTACTAGCGGGAGTGGGCAATGAGCAGTTCTTC. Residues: CASILLAGVGNEQFF.

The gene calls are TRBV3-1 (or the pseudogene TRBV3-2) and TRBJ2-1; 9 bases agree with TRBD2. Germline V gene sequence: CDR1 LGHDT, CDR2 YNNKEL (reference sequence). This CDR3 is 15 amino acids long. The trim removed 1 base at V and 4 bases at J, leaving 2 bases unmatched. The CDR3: CASSQGLAGYNEQFF. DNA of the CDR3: TGTGCCAGCAGCCAAGGCCTAGCGGGATACAATGAGCAGTTCTTC.

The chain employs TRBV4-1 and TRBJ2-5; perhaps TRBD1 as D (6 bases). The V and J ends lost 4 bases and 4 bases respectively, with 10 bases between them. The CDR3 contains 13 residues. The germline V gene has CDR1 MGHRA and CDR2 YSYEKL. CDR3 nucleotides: TGCGCCAGCAGCCGGACAGTTTCAGAGACCCAGTACTTC. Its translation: CASSRTVSETQYF.

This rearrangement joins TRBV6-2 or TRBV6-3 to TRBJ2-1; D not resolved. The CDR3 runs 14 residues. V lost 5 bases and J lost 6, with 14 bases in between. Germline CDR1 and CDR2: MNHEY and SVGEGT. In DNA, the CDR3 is TGTGCCAGCAGTCCGGTTCCTACTTTCAATGAGCAGTTCTTC. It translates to CASSPVPTFNEQFF.

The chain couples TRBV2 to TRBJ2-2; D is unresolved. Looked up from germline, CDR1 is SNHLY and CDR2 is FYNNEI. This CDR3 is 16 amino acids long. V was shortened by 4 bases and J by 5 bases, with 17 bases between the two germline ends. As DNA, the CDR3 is TGTGCCAGCAGTGTTGGTATGTCAGGTTGGACCGGGGAGCTGTTTTTT. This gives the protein CASSVGMSGWTGELFF.

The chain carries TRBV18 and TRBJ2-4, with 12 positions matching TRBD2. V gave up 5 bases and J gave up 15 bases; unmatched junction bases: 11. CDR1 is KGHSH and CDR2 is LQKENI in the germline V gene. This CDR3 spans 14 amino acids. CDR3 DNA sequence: TGTGCCAGCTCAGGAGCTAGCGGGAGGGCCGTCCTGTACTTC. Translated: CASSGASGRAVLYF. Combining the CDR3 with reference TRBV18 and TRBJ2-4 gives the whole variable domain NAGVMQNPRHLVRRRGQEARLRCSPMKGHSHVYWYRQLPEEGLKFMVYLQKENIIDESGMPKERFSAEFPKEGPSILRIQQVVRGDSAAYFCASSGASGRAVLYFGAGTRLSVL.

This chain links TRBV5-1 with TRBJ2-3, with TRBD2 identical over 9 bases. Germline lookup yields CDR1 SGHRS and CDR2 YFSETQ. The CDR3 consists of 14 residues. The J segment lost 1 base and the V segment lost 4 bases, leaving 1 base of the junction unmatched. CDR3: CASSRTSGTDTQYF. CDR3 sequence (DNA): TGCGCCAGCAGCCGGACTAGCGGCACAGATACGCAGTATTTT.

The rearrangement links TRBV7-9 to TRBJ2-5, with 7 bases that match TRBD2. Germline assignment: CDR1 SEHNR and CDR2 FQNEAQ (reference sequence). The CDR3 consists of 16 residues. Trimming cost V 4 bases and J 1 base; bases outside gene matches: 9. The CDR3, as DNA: TGTGCCAGCAGCTGGACGGGGGGAGGATTCCAAGAGACCCAGTACTTC. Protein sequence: CASSWTGGGFQETQYF.

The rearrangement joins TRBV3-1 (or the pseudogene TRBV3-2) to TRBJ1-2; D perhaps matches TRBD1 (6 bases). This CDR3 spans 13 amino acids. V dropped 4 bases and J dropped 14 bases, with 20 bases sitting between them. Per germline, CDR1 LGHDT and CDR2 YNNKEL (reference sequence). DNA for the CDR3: TGTGCCAGCAGCCCAATCGGGGGGGGCCCTACGACCTTC. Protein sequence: CASSPIGGGPTTF.

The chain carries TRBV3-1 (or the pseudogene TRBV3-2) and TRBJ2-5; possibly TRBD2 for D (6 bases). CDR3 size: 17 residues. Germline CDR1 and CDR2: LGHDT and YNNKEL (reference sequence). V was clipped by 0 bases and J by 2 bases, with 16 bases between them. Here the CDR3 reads CASSQDTVGGGQETQYF. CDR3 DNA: TGTGCCAGCAGCCAAGACACTGTCGGGGGAGGACAAGAGACCCAGTACTTC.

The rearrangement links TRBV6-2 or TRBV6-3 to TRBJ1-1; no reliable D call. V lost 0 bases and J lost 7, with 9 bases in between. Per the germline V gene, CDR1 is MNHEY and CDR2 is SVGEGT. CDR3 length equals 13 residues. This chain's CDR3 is CASSYSSHIEAFF. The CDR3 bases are TGTGCCAGCAGTTACTCGTCGCACATTGAAGCTTTCTTT.

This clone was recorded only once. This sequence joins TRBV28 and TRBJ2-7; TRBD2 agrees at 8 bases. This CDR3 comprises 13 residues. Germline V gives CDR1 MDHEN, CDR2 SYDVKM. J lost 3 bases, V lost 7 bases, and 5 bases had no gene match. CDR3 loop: CASIRSGGYEQYF. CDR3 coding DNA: TGTGCCAGCATTCGAAGCGGGGGCTACGAGCAGTACTTC.

The CDR3 reads CASSVAGVEGYTF. CDR3 sequence (DNA): TGTGCCAGCAGCGTAGCAGGGGTGGAAGGCTACACCTTC. V gene TRBV9 combines with J gene TRBJ1-2; maybe TRBD1 (6 bases). This CDR3 is 13 amino acids long. From germline, CDR1 is SGDLS and CDR2 YYNGEE. With 0 bases removed from V and 8 bases from J, the gap between germline ends came to 11 bases.

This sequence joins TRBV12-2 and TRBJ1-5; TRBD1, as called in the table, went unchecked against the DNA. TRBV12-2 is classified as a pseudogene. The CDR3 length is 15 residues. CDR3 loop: CASRVRQGQHQPQHF. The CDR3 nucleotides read TGTGCAAGTCGCGTGAGACAGGGTCAGCACCAGCCCCAGCATTTT.

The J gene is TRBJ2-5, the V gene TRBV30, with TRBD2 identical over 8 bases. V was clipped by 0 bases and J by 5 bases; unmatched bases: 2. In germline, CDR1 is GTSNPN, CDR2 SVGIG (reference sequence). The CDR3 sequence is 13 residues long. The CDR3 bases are TGTGCCTGGAGTGTACGACTAGCGGAGACCCAGTACTTC. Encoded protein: CAWSVRLAETQYF.

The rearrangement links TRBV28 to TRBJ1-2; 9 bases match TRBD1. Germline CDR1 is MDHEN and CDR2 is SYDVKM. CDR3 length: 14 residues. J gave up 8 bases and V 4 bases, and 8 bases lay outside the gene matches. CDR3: CASSSTPGTGGYTF. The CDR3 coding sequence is TGTGCCAGCAGTTCAACCCCCGGGACAGGGGGCTACACCTTC.

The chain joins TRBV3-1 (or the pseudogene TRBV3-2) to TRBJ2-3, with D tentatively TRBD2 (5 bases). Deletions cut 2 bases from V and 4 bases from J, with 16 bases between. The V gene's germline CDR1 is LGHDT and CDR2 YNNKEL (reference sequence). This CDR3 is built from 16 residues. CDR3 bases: TGTGCCAGCAGCCAAATATTGGCTAGCAGTTCAGATACGCAGTATTTT. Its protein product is CASSQILASSSDTQYF.

CDR3 in DNA: TGTGCCAGCAGCTCGAGACTTACTAGCGGAACCTACGAGCAGTACTTC. Its protein product is CASSSRLTSGTYEQYF. The rearrangement links TRBV5-8 to TRBJ2-7, with 8 bases aligning to TRBD2. The CDR3 contains 16 residues. Germline V lookup: CDR1 SGHTS, CDR2 YDEGEE. V was clipped by 3 bases and J by 2 bases; unmatched bases: 10.

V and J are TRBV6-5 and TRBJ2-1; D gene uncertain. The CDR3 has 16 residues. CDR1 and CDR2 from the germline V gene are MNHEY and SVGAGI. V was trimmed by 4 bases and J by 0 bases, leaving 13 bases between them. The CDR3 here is CASSSTPYFSYNEQFF. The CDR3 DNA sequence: TGTGCCAGCAGTTCTACCCCCTATTTCTCCTACAATGAGCAGTTCTTC.